This TCR beta chain was profiled in a study of regulatory T cells in long-lasting Graves disease. Whole-study context: Graves' patients, diagnosed recently, had received antithyroid drugs under 3 months.

The time point: newly diagnosed GD, antithyroid drugs for less than 3 months. With RNA extracted from PBMCs as input, the TCR library was made. Researchers made TCR beta libraries by using iRepertoire HTBI primers and running Arm-PCR on CDR3 regions. TCRdb independently ran MiXCR on the multiplex PCR reads; one entry per CDR3 protein. The table records some 490,000 distinct CDR3 sequences, approximately 12% of them present only once. Study conclusions and caveats: Shared public clonotypes totalled about 2,700 in persistent patients, compared with about 960 in new patients.

This clonotype was counted ten times or more. Its antigen is not identified. These data were likewise used in another study, on T cells in Graves' hyperthyroidism and ophthalmopathy. That paper states: Ophthalmopathy and stable hyperthyroidism were separated by a 13 V-J model.

The input for sequencing was peripheral blood mononuclear cells (PBMCs), taken at new diagnosis, from a patient treated with antithyroid drugs. The clonotype originates from a woman in her twenties or thirties with Graves disease.

CDR3 loop: CATSPDRDYGYTF. The CDR3 DNA sequence: TGTGCCACCTCCCCCGACAGGGATTATGGCTACACCTTC. The rearrangement joins TRBV12-3 or TRBV12-4 to TRBJ1-2, with 7 nucleotides matching TRBD1. This CDR3 has 13 residues. The V gene end was trimmed by 10 bases and the J gene end by 5 bases; junction bases not matched to a gene: 10.